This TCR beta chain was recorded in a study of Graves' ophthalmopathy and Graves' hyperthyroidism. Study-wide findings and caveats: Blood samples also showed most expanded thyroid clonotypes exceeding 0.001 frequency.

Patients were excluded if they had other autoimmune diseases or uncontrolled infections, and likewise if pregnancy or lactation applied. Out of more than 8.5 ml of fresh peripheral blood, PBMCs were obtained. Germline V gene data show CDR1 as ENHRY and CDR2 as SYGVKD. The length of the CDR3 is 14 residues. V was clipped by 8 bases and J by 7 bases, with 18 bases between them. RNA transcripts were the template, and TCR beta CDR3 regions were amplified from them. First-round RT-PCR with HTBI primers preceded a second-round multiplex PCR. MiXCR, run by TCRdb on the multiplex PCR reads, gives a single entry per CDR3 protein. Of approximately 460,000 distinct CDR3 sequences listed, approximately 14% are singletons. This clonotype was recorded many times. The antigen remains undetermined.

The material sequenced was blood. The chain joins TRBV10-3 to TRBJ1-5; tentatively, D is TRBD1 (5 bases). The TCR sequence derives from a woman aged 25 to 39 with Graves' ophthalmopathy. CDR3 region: CAIQQLARDQPQHF. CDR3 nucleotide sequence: TGTGCCATCCAGCAGTTAGCCAGGGACCAGCCCCAGCATTTT.